This TCR beta chain was recovered during a study of blood T cell repertoires in COVID-19. CDR1 and CDR2 (germline): LNHDA, SQIVND (reference sequence). There are 12 residues in the CDR3. Trimming shortened V by 1 base and J by 6 bases, and 5 bases separated the two germline ends. Source study methods: Cell counts per sample came from amplifying reference gene primers. Repertoires were generated with immunoSEQ multiplex PCR, while TCRdb's copy carries only in-frame clones and drops some. The DNA was the basis for D and trimming; V, J and clone size are from that table. The sample contains hundreds of thousands of clones, approximately 86% of which appear only once.

V gene TRBV19 combines with J gene TRBJ2-3, with a tentative D call TRBD2 (5 bases). This TCR derives from a human donor in a cohort sampled during active COVID-19. The sequencing sample was made of peripheral blood. The CDR3 reads CASSIGGDTQYF. CDR3 coding DNA: TGTGCCAGTAGTATAGGAGGGGATACGCAGTATTTT.